The T cell receptor beta chain described here comes from a study of cytomegalovirus exposure and HLA in healthy donors. Whole-study findings and limits: Among the sequence variants, a highly shared cluster was likely an artifact of sequencing.

A note on this clone: What it recognizes is unknown.

Use of 60 Vbeta and 13 Jbeta primers characterized the PCR. The repertoire was sequenced with immunoSEQ multiplex PCR; TCRdb's copy has only in-frame clones and lacks some. The sample consists of 150,000 to 200,000 clones, roughly four fifths of them appearing once. Trimming cost V 0 bases and J 5 bases; bases outside gene matches: 6. Looked up from germline, CDR1 is SGHKS and CDR2 is YYEKEE (reference sequence). The CDR3 covers 15 residues. Sequences were obtained from PBMCs. The chain recombines TRBV5-5 with TRBJ2-7; TRBD2 aligns across 9 bases. This TCR derives from a woman aged 18 to 35 in good health and CMV-seronegative. For the CDR3, the DNA is TGTGCCAGCAGCTTGGTCGCGGGAGGGCAAGACGAGCAGTACTTC. Translating it yields CASSLVAGGQDEQYF.